This T cell receptor (beta chain) appears in the sequencing data of a study of OX40 agonist ivuxolimab in advanced cancers. Looking at the study overall: Patients were 82.7% male with ages about 23 to 79, mean about 65.

Profiling relied on immunoSEQ multiplex PCR, and the TCRdb table lists in-frame clones only, not all of them. This table has some 64,000 clones, approximately 91% appearing once. The length of the CDR3 is 13 residues. V was clipped by 5 bases and J by 0 bases, with 11 bases between them. From germline, CDR1 is GTSNPN and CDR2 SVGIG (reference sequence). The clonotype was recovered from an adult with an advanced solid tumor such as melanoma, head and neck, liver or kidney cancer. The rearrangement joins TRBV30 to TRBJ2-7; D is possibly TRBD2 (6 bases). The sequences come from CD4+ or CD8+ T cells sorted from blood, collected in a trial of the OX40 agonist ivuxolimab. Here the CDR3 DNA reads TGTGCCTGGGGTTTCGGGGGCTCCTACGAGCAGTACTTC. It is translated as CAWGFGGSYEQYF.